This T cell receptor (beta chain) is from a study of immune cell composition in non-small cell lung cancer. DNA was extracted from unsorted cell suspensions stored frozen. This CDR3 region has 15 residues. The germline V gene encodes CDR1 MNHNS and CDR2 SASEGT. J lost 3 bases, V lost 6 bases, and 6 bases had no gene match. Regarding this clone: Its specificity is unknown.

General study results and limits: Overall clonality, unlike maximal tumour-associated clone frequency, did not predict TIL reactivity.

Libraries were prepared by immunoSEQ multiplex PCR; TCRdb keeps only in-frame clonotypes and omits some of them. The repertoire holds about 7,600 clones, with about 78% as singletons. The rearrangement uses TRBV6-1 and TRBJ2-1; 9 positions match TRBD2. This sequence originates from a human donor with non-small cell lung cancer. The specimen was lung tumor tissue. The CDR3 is CASSNLAGYYNEQFF. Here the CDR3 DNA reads TGTGCCAGCAGCAACCTAGCGGGGTACTACAATGAGCAGTTCTTC.